This paragraph reports one T cell receptor beta chain. The data were taken from a study of PD-L1 blockade in urothelial cancer. Study overall: The patients' atezolizumab therapy, 1,200 mg intravenously every 3 weeks, started in the mid-2010s.

Method: immunoSEQ multiplex PCR; TCRdb's copy keeps in-frame clones and lacks some. Altogether about 130,000 clones are present, about 81% being singletons, with the ten largest covering 3.2%. Trimming removed 0 bases at V and 1 base at J, with 7 bases between. CDR1 and CDR2 (germline): SGHRS, YFSETQ. The CDR3 totals 14 residues. Time point meaning: pretreatment peripheral blood. Each patient contributed between 1 and 8 total time points of blood mononuclear cells, pretreatment and during treatment. Sequencing was performed on PBMCs, taken around atezolizumab (anti-PD-L1) treatment. The chain links TRBV5-1 to TRBJ1-2; unclear D gene. This clonotype was sampled from a man between 45 and 60 years old with urothelial cancer. As DNA, the CDR3 is TGCGCCAGCAGCTTGGACGCGATTAACTATGGCTACACCTTC. Its translation: CASSLDAINYGYTF.